A selection of T cell receptor delta chains follows, all from one sample in a study of Vδ1+ human thymocytes. TCRdb reanalyzed the multiplex PCR reads using CATT. The sample lists 20,000 to 25,000 delta-chain clones, over 7% seen once, with about 0.9% in the top ten. Sequenced: Vdelta1+ gamma-delta thymocytes from the thymus. The receptor source for this set is a child less than two years old who had congenital heart surgery. The conserved cysteine and the conserved F or W are not part of the CDR3 here. Expanded clones get a size class; other rows say once, few or many, or leave the size out.

v_gene	abundance	len	CDR3aa
TRDV1	-	19	ALGKKLRNLWGFRYTDKLI
TRDV2	few	18	ACDTETYWGIRLDTRQMF
TRDV2	few	17	ACDPPSYSTGGYIDKLI
TRDV1	few	15	ALGELGGTVYTDKLI
TRDV1	-	12	ALGDSARSGKLI
TRDV1	few	17	ALGTIYMGDTGDTDKLI
TRDV1	few	10	ALGEGLNGPI
TRDV1	-	22	ALGEPVSSLPSYWGMPASDKLI
TRDV1	-	14	ALGEPNYDWGMRLI
TRDV1	few	17	ALGWPSYILGDRTDKLI
TRDV2	-	10	ACERGGIRLI
TRDV1	few	21	ALGEPYAYLGWGIGLYTDKLI
TRDV1	-	20	ALGEFHFLRLLLGDTPDKLI
TRDV1	-	18	ALGEQCTSGGGSGTDKLI
TRDV2	few	12	ACDTEATWDKLI
TRDV1	-	19	ALGERDPSYGGFALTAQLF
TRDV1	few	14	ALGELARPYTDKLI
TRDV1	-	14	ALGVAWGKFTDKLI